The T cell receptor (beta chain) under discussion was sequenced for a study of T cell responses to AZD1222 COVID-19 vaccine. Study conclusions and caveats: Females made up more of the donors, who were largely white British, and clonal diversity may have come out too low. AZD1222 recipients seropositive at baseline numbered only six or seven.

Trimming removed 2 bases from V and 5 bases from J, with 15 bases in between. CDR1 is SGDLS, CDR2 YYNGEE, per germline. The CDR3 covers 15 residues. For this clone: Its antigen is currently unknown.

Here immunoSEQ multiplex PCR was the method, and the copy in TCRdb shows in-frame clones only, minus some. The profile shows about 150,000 clones, roughly 87% of them singletons. Pooled together were second doses at about 4 or about 12 weeks. The sequence derives from an adult who received the AZD1222 COVID-19 vaccine. The chain employs TRBV9 and TRBJ2-3, with D possibly TRBD2 on 7 matching bases. The sequenced sample was peripheral blood, obtained 28 days after the second AZD1222 dose. The CDR3 DNA follows: TGTGCCAGCAGCGTCTGGGGGGGGCGTGGAGATACGCAGTATTTT. This translates into CASSVWGGRGDTQYF.